The clone carrying this T cell receptor (beta chain) has just a few counts. The sample comes from a study of CD8 T cells in ankylosing spondylitis. CDR3 length: 16 amino acids. In germline, CDR1 is SGHAT, CDR2 FQNNGV. Trimming removed 4 bases at V and 4 bases at J, with 19 bases between. TCRdb analysed the 5' RACE reads with MiXCR anew, one entry per CDR3 protein. The sample shows about 33,000 distinct CDR3 sequences, approximately 15% of them seen only once. The sequence came from a male donor with ankylosing spondylitis or in good health (not recorded which). The sequencing sample was made of blood. This sequence joins TRBV11-2 and TRBJ1-1, with D perhaps matching TRBD1 (6 bases). CDR3 residues: CASSSGGGLMRTEAFF. CDR3 nucleotide sequence: TGTGCCAGCAGCTCTGGTGGGGGGCTTATGCGCACTGAAGCTTTCTTT.